The 6 T cell receptor beta chains listed next were all sequenced from one sample in a study of CD8 T cells in Susac syndrome. An input of roughly 0.5 to 1 ug of RNA was subjected to reverse transcription using random hexamers. TCRdb analysed the immunoSEQ multiplex PCR reads with MiXCR anew, one entry per CDR3 protein. The sample records roughly 200,000 distinct CDR3 sequences, 85% to 95% being singletons. Sequencing was performed on CD4+ T cells from PBMCs. All receptors derive from a human donor in good health.

V gene TRBV9 combines with J gene TRBJ2-5, with TRBD2 as a possible D gene (5 bases). Germline loops: CDR1 SGDLS, CDR2 YYNGEE. The CDR3 contains 16 residues. V was pared by 0 bases and J by 2 bases, with 14 bases between. The chain's CDR3 is CASSVGTGSRQETQYF. The CDR3 DNA reads TGTGCCAGCAGCGTAGGGACGGGAAGCCGACAAGAGACCCAGTACTTC.

V and J are TRBV29-1 and TRBJ1-5; TRBD1 might be the D (6 bases). The CDR3 consists of 15 residues. The germline V gene encodes CDR1 SQVTM and CDR2 ANQGSEA. V was trimmed by 7 bases and J by 3 bases, leaving 19 bases between them. The CDR3 region is CSDTVTGTDNQPQHF. The CDR3 DNA sequence: TGCAGCGATACAGTTACAGGGACCGACAATCAGCCCCAGCATTTT. The full variable domain, in which reference TRBV29-1 and TRBJ1-5 provide the parts outside the CDR3, is SAVISQKPSRDICQRGTSLTIQCQVDSQVTMMFWYRQQPGQSLTLIATANQGSEATYESGFVIDKFPISRPNLTFSTLTVSNMSPEDSSIYLCSDTVTGTDNQPQHFGDGTRLSIL.

V and J are TRBV3-1 and TRBJ1-2; D unclear. Germline assignment: CDR1 LGHDT and CDR2 YNNKEL (reference sequence). The V end was cut by 0 bases, the J end by 13 bases, with 12 bases between. This CDR3 contains 12 residues. The CDR3 spells CASSQDKRVCTF. The CDR3 bases are TGTGCCAGCAGCCAAGATAAGAGGGTATGCACCTTC.

The rearrangement links TRBV30 to TRBJ1-1; D remains ambiguous. V lost 2 bases and J 3 bases, leaving 16 bases between the germline ends. CDR1 and CDR2 from the germline V gene are GTSNPN and SVGIG (reference sequence). There are 15 residues in the CDR3. CDR3 sequence (DNA): TGTGCCTGGAGTCCCCGAGCGGGCGCGGACACTGAAGCTTTCTTT. Amino acids: CAWSPRAGADTEAFF.

The V gene is TRBV20-1, the J gene TRBJ1-5; D is unresolved. The V gene lost 5 bases and the J gene lost 3 bases, with 26 bases spanning the gap. The CDR3 runs to 18 residues. CDR1 and CDR2 from the germline V gene are DFQATT and SNEGSKA (reference sequence). The CDR3 loop reads CSAPPLRNSWQANQPQHF. The DNA for the CDR3 is TGCAGTGCTCCACCGCTACGTAATTCTTGGCAGGCCAATCAGCCCCAGCATTTT.

This chain connects TRBV20-1 to TRBJ2-7; TRBD2 matches 9 bases. CDR1 and CDR2 from the germline V gene are DFQATT and SNEGSKA (reference sequence). The CDR3 length is 12 residues. The CDR3 DNA follows: TGCGGGGCAGCGGGAGGAACAAACGAGCAGTACGTC. Translated: CGAAGGTNEQYV.